The text below deals with one TCR beta chain. It has no known antigen specificity. Base qualities are not provided; no much larger clone lies one nucleotide away. TCRbeta CDR3 regions were amplified from genomic DNA by means of the immunoSEQ Assay, a bias-controlled multiplex PCR. On the study's bioinformatics: Within the assay, amplification of reference gene primers was used to estimate how many nucleated cells each sample contained. To quantify the absolute abundance of each unique TCRbeta CDR3 rearrangement, sequence reads were collapsed and filtered. Productive Simpson clonality was computed per sample as the square root of Simpson's diversity index over productive rearrangements. TCRdb provides this immuneACCESS table in a form limited to in-frame rearrangements. Some clones are lacking; in checked studies, under half of them reflect an unresolved V gene, and why the rest are absent is not known. The V and J calls and clone size come from that table; D and trimming were worked out from the DNA. The table for this sample lists about 260,000 clones; more than 90% of them were counted only once. Of the sample, approximately 2.6% is held by the ten largest clones.

The data were obtained in a study of blood T cell repertoires in COVID-19 (dated by TCRdb to 2018 to 2020). About the investigation overall: Samples covering the acute and convalescent phases of COVID-19 were provided by collaborators in the United States, Italy and Spain. The material from the prospective study consisted of cDNA or gDNA derived from T cells, B-cell-depleted T cells, or PBMCs. Subjects who had been exposed to COVID-19, were actively infected with it, or had recovered from it provided the deeply sampled blood TCRbeta repertoires that made up the dataset. The repertoires were released in a freely available public database meant as a resource for research on the immune response to SARS-CoV-2. The samples were drawn from the first 160 participants of the ongoing ImmuneRACE study and from under 1,500 subjects provided by 6 global collaborators. A de-identified subject ID, COVID-19 status, age in years and sex were almost always included in the sample metadata. Where available, HLA class I and class II types were obtained from metadata supplied by the sample provider rather than from assay-based typing. Beyond this particular receptor, the publication reports: The quantity of clinical and demographic metadata differed by source and by participant and was supplied without curation.

V is pared back by 2 bases and J by 5 bases, with 13 bases lying between the germline termini. Taken from the germline V gene, the CDR1 and CDR2 loops are SNHLY and FYNNEI. The CDR3 sequence holds 14 residues, the cysteine and phenylalanine included. This entry keeps only the CDR3 DNA: 42 bases, framed from base 1. One collaborating source in Seattle enrolled patients during active infection and followed them longitudinally through the course of disease. Each collaborating institution followed its own protocols to collect whole blood in K2EDTA tubes. For TCRbeta analysis, collaborators shipped samples in one of three forms: frozen whole blood, isolated PBMCs, or DNA extracted from either of those sample types.

This sequence was found in a person under 30 with COVID-19, enrolled during active disease. The rearrangement joined TRBV2 to TRBJ2-7, with a tentative D gene TRBD1 over 5 matching bases. Specimen: peripheral blood. The nucleotide sequence reads as follows: TGTGCCAGCAGTGAAAGGGGCCCCCAGGACGAGCAGTACTTC. Its protein is CASSERGPQDEQYF.